This T cell receptor beta chain was found in a study of CXCR3-negative and CXCR3-positive naive CD8 T cells. Points from the study as a whole: TRBV-TRBJ usage matched between naive CXCR3-negative and CXCR3-positive cells but not between memory cells. Partially decreased CXCR3 expression was recorded after cryopreservation, and fresh PBMCs were used in most assays.

Investigators sorted each CD8+ T cell subset in triplicate, taking 300,000 cells each time. Remarks on this clonotype: Its specificity is unknown.

Each TRB cDNA library was prepared by 5' RACE (with UMI labels). From the 5' RACE reads, TCRdb lists one entry per CDR3 protein and no DNA. Listed are roughly 48,000 distinct CDR3 sequences; approximately 15% falls within the top ten. This CDR3 contains 13 residues. Germline lookup yields CDR1 SQVTM and CDR2 ANQGSEA. Input material: memory CD8+ T cells from blood. The chain recombines TRBV29-1 with TRBJ2-7. This sequence originates from a human donor in good health. Some clones in this sample may be carry-over from other donors' samples. CDR3: CSVQIDGSYEQYF.